This TCR beta chain was profiled in a study of siplizumab effects on memory and regulatory T cells (dated by TCRdb to the late 2010s). Describing the broader study: The study examined how the anti-CD2 antibody siplizumab affects alloreactive T-cell subsets in allogeneic mixed lymphocyte reactions built from human PBMCs.

Library construction relied on the immunoSEQ multiplex PCR assay. Each sample had 80,000 to 100,000 TCR templates assayed by the deep sequencing platform. Genomic DNA extracted from sorted T cells was used for TCRbeta CDR3 sequencing. Per the source publication's procedure: The R programming language was used for clonal analysis of TCRbeta CDR3 data. Comparing unstimulated samples against CFSE-low samples taken after the reaction was how alloreactive CD4+ and CD8+ clones were defined. By matching sequences to the repertoires of sorted unstimulated Treg and non-Treg cells, each alloreactive CD4+ clone was assigned a regulatory or non-regulatory origin. TCRdb re-hosts the immuneACCESS table, in-frame sequences only. Its copies lack some clones; in the studies checked, an unresolved V gene accounts for under half of them, and the cause for the rest is not known. V and J calls and clone size are copied from that table; D and trimming were computed from the DNA. Across this sample there are roughly 120,000 clones, with roughly 92% seen only once. The ten largest clones take up roughly 1.4% of the sample.

Sorted unstimulated T cells and proliferating T cells recovered from mixed lymphocyte reactions underwent TCRbeta CDR3 sequencing. Fresh whole blood from about 9 HLA-typed healthy donors was used as the source from which PBMCs were isolated. What the study reported, not specific to this receptor: Unstimulated naive T cells appeared to be more diverse than memory T cells, and naive cells seemed to make a substantial contribution to the alloresponse. Whether proliferating Tregs from siplizumab cultures were suppressive was not functionally confirmed. The cumulative frequency of alloreactive sequences that could be traced back to unstimulated CD4+ memory T cells was significantly reduced by siplizumab. Because sequences at frequencies below about 10^-5 were poorly captured, only a minor fraction of alloreactive clones could be mapped back to unstimulated subsets. For roughly 80-96% of proliferating CD4+ or CD8+ clones, no naive or memory phenotype could be assigned. Of the alloreactive CD4+ clones that could be mapped, the Treg-derived share averaged roughly 69% with siplizumab compared with under 30% in control reactions.

A remark on this clone: Its cognate antigen has yet to be identified. An end of the junction does not agree with germline; a read error may underlie this.

Based on the germline V gene, the CDR1 and CDR2 sequences are SQVTM and ANQGSEA. The CDR3 covers 12 residues, taking in both the cysteine and the phenylalanine. The only DNA kept is the CDR3, 36 bases in frame from the first base. The receptor comes from a human donor in good health. The chain joins TRBV29-1 to TRBJ1-2, with an unclear D gene assignment. Specimen: CD4+ T cells sorted from blood. The DNA is TGCAGCGTGGAAGACTTTAACTATGGCTACACCTTC. It translates to CSVEDFNYGYTF. With the rest looked up from the reference TRBV29-1 and TRBJ1-2 genes rather than sequenced, the full variable domain is SAVISQKPSRDICQRGTSLTIQCQVDSQVTMMFWYRQQPGQSLTLIATANQGSEATYESGFVIDKFPISRPNLTFSTLTVSNMSPEDSSIYLCSVEDFNYGYTFGSGTRLTVV.